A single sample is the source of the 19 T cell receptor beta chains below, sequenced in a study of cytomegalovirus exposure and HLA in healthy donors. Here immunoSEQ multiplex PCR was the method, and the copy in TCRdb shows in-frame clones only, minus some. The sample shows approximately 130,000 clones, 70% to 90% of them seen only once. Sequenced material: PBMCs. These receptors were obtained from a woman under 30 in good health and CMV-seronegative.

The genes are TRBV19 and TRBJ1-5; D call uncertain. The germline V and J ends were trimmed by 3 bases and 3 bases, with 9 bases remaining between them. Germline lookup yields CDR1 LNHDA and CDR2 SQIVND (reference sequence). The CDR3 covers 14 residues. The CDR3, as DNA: TGTGCCAGTAGTATCAAACGGGTCAATCAGCCCCAGCATTTT. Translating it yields CASSIKRVNQPQHF.

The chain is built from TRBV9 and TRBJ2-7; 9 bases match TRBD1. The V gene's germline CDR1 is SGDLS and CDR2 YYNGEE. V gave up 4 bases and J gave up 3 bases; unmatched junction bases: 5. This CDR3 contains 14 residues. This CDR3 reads CASSFGGQGYEQYF. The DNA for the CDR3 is TGTGCCAGCAGCTTTGGGGGACAGGGCTACGAGCAGTACTTC.

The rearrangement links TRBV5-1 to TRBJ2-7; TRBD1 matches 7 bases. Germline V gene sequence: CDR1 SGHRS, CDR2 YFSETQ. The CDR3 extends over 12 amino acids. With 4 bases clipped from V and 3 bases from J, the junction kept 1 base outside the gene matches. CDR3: CASSRTGYEQYF. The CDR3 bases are TGCGCCAGCAGCAGGACAGGCTACGAGCAGTACTTC.

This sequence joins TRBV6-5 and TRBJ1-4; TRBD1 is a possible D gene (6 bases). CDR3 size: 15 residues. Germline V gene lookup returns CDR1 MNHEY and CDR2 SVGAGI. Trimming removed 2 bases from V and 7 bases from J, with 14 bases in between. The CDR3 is CASSYTTGRIEKLFF. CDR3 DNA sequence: TGTGCCAGCAGTTACACGACAGGCCGAATTGAAAAACTGTTTTTT.

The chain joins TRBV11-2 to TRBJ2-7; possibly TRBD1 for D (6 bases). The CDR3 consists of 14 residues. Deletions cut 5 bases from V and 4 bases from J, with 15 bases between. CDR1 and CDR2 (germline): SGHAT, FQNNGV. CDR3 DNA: TGTGCCAGCAGCCGGGTGGACAGTAGTTACGAGCAGTACTTC. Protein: CASSRVDSSYEQYF.

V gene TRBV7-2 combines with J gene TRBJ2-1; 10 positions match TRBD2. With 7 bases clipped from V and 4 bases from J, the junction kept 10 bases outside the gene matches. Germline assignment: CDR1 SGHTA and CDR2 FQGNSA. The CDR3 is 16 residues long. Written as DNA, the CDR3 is TGTGCCAGCACCCCAGCGGGAGGGTCTAATTACAATGAGCAGTTCTTC. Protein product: CASTPAGGSNYNEQFF.

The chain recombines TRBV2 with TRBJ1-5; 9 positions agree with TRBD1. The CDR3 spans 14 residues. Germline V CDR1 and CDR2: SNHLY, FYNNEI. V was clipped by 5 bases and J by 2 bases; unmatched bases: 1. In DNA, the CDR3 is TGTGCCAGCAGTCGGGACAGGGGCAATCAGCCCCAGCATTTT. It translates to CASSRDRGNQPQHF.

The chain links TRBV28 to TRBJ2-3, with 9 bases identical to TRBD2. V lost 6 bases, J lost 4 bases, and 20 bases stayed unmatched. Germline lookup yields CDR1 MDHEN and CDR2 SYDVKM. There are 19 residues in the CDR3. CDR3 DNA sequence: TGTGCCAGCAGAGGGGTACTGGTTGTGGGCGGGAGGGTATCAGATACGCAGTATTTT. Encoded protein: CASRGVLVVGGRVSDTQYF. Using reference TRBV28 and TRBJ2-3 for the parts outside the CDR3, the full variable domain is DVKVTQSSRYLVKRTGEKVFLECVQDMDHENMFWYRQDPGLGLRLIYFSYDVKMKEKGDIPEGYSVSREKKERFSLILESASTNQTSMYLCASRGVLVVGGRVSDTQYFGPGTRLTVL.

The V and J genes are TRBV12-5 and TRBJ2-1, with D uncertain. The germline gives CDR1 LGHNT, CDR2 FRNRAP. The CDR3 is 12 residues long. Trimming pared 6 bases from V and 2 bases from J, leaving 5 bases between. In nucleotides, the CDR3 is TGTGCTAGTGGCCCTACCTACAATGAGCAGTTCTTC. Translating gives CASGPTYNEQFF.

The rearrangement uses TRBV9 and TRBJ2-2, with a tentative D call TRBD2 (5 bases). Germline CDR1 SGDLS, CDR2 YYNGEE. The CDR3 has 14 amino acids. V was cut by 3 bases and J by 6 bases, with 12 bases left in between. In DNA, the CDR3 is TGTGCCAGCAGCGCGGGAAGTACCTCCGGGGAGCTGTTTTTT. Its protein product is CASSAGSTSGELFF.

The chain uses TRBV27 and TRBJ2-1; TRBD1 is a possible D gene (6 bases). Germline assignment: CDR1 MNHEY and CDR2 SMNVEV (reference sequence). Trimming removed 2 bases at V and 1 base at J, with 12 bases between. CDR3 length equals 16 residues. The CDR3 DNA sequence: TGTGCCAGCAGTTTAATTTCTCAGGGGTCCTACAATGAGCAGTTCTTC. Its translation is CASSLISQGSYNEQFF.

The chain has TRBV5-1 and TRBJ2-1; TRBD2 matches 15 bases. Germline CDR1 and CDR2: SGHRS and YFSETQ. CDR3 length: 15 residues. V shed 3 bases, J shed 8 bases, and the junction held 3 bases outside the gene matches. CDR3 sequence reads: CASSSGLAGGYEQFF. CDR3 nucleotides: TGCGCCAGCAGCTCAGGACTAGCGGGGGGGTATGAGCAGTTCTTC.

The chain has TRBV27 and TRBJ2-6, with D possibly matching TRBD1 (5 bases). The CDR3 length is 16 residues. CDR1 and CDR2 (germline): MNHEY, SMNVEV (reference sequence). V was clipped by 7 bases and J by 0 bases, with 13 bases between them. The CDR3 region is CASTGFAVSGANVLTF. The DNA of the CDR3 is TGTGCCAGCACAGGGTTCGCGGTCTCTGGGGCCAACGTCCTGACTTTC.

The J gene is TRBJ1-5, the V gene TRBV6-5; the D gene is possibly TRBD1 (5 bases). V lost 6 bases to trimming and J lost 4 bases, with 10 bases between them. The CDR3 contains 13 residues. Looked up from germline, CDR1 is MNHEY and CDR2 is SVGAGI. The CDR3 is CASSTRQNQPQHF. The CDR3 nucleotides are TGTGCCAGCAGCACCCGACAGAATCAGCCCCAGCATTTT.

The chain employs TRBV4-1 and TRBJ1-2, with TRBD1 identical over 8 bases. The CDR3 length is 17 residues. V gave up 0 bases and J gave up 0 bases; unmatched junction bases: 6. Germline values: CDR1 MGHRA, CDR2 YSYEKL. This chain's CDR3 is CASSQERTGLANYGYTF. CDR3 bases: TGCGCCAGCAGCCAAGAGCGGACAGGGTTAGCTAACTATGGCTACACCTTC.

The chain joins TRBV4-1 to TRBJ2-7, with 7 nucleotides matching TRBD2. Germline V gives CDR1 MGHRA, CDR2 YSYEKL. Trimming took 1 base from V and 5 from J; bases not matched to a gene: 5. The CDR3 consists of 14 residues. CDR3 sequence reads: CASSQAGLVHEQYF. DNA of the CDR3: TGCGCCAGCAGCCAAGCCGGACTAGTCCACGAGCAGTACTTC.

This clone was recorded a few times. The CDR3 DNA sequence: TGTGCCAGCAGCGTTGATCTAGCGGGAGGGACCACAGATACGCAGTATTTT. Translating gives CASSVDLAGGTTDTQYF. This chain uses TRBV9 with TRBJ2-3, with TRBD2 matching over 12 bases. J gave up 2 bases and V 2 bases, and 6 bases lay outside the gene matches. The CDR3 is 17 amino acids. Germline CDR1 SGDLS, CDR2 YYNGEE.

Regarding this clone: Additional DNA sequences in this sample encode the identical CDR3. CDR3 region: CAWSGQSYGYTF. The CDR3 DNA reads TGTGCCTGGAGCGGACAGTCCTATGGCTACACCTTC. V gene TRBV30 combines with J gene TRBJ1-2; possible D gene TRBD1, 6 bases. The CDR3 sequence is 12 residues long. Trimming pared 3 bases from V and 4 bases from J, leaving 9 bases between. CDR1 and CDR2 (germline): GTSNPN, SVGIG (reference sequence).

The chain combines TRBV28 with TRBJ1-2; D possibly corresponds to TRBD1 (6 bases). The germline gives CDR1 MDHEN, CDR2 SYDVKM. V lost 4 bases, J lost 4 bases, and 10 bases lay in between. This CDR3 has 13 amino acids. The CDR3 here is CASSSGDIYGYTF. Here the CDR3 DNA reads TGTGCCAGCAGTTCAGGGGACATCTATGGCTACACCTTC.